The 32 T cell receptor beta chains in this list originate from one sample, sequenced in a study of blood T cells in healthy people across ages. It was with a sample-barcoded 5' primer and a J-beta primer mix that a second PCR of about 7 to 12 cycles was run. A single record per CDR3 protein comes from TCRdb applying MiXCR to the 5' RACE reads. Of over 1.5 million distinct CDR3 sequences listed, 49% are singletons. Sequencing was carried out using blood. All receptors come from a woman aged 40 to 50 in good health.

The chain employs TRBV10-3 and TRBJ2-5; 8 bases fit TRBD1. The CDR3 consists of 13 residues. The V gene end was trimmed by 11 bases and the J gene end by 5 bases; junction bases not matched to a gene: 10. Germline-derived CDR1 and CDR2 are ENHRY and SYGVKD. CDR3 sequence reads: CALSVYRGETQYF. CDR3 in DNA: TGTGCCCTATCAGTGTACAGGGGGGAGACCCAGTACTTC.

This clonotype was counted a few times. This chain links TRBV12-3 or TRBV12-4 with TRBJ2-3; TRBD2 agrees at 8 bases. The CDR3 runs 16 residues. The V segment lost 3 bases and the J segment 5 bases; nucleotides outside the gene matches: 10. The CDR3 loop reads CASSFAGGVEGDTQYF. CDR3 DNA: TGTGCCAGCAGTTTTGCGGGGGGCGTTGAGGGAGATACGCAGTATTTT.

This rearrangement joins TRBV4-3 to TRBJ2-7; D might be TRBD1 (5 bases). The V end lost 0 bases, the J end lost 2 bases, and 11 bases lay between the germline ends. This CDR3 spans 15 amino acids. Per the germline V gene, CDR1 is LGHNA and CDR2 is YSLEER. CDR3 coding DNA: TGCGCCAGCAGCCAAGAGGATGGCAGGGCCTACGAGCAGTACTTC. It specifies CASSQEDGRAYEQYF.

This clonotype was picked up a small number of times. V usage is TRBV11-2 and J usage is TRBJ2-5; a possible D gene is TRBD2 (5 bases). Germline CDR1 and CDR2: SGHAT and FQNNGV. Trimming stripped 5 bases from V and 1 base from J, with 20 bases between. This CDR3 is built from 17 residues. CDR3 residues: CASSARSPRETQETQYF. The CDR3, as DNA: TGTGCCAGCAGCGCGAGAAGCCCCCGGGAAACCCAAGAGACCCAGTACTTC.

The chain combines TRBV24-1 with TRBJ2-5, with a possible D match to TRBD2 (5 bases). Germline CDR1 is KGHDR and CDR2 is SFDVKD. V shed 7 bases and J shed 11 bases, with 28 bases lying between them. The CDR3 is 16 amino acids. This CDR3 is CATSDLSAGVRNEQYF. In DNA, the CDR3 is TGTGCCACCAGCGACCTGTCCGCGGGCGTGAGGAATGAGCAGTACTTC.

This clonotype was recorded a few times. This chain uses TRBV5-1 with TRBJ2-7, with 11 positions matching TRBD1. Germline CDR1 SGHRS, CDR2 YFSETQ. Trimming cost V 5 bases and J 0 bases; bases outside gene matches: 7. The CDR3 loop spans 16 amino acids. The CDR3 DNA is TGCGCCAGCAGACAGGGGACAGGGGGAAACTCCTACGAGCAGTACTTC. Protein product: CASRQGTGGNSYEQYF.

This clonotype has only a few counts. The J gene is TRBJ2-4, the V gene TRBV3-1, with 9 positions matching TRBD1. CDR1 LGHDT and CDR2 YNNKEL come from the germline V gene (reference sequence). V was clipped by 4 bases and J by 5 bases; unmatched bases: 9. The CDR3 loop spans 16 amino acids. The CDR3 coding sequence is TGTGCCAGCAGCCTTAGACAGGGGGTGATGCAAAACATTCAGTACTTC. Amino acids: CASSLRQGVMQNIQYF.

This clonotype was detected a few times. The chain recombines TRBV10-3 with TRBJ2-1; D not resolved. Germline-derived CDR1 and CDR2 are ENHRY and SYGVKD. The CDR3 runs to 14 residues. V shed 4 bases and J shed 6 bases, with 13 bases lying between them. The CDR3 spells CAISGSSFPNEQFF. In DNA, the CDR3 is TGTGCCATCAGTGGTAGTAGTTTCCCCAATGAGCAGTTCTTC.

The rearrangement joins TRBV20-1 to TRBJ1-1, with D uncertain. The CDR3 extends over 13 amino acids. Germline lookup yields CDR1 DFQATT and CDR2 SNEGSKA (reference sequence). Trimming left V 1 base short and J 0 bases short, with 6 bases between. The CDR3 DNA follows: TGCAGTGCTAGAGCAGACTTGAACACTGAAGCTTTCTTT. Its protein is CSARADLNTEAFF.

J is TRBJ1-5 and V is TRBV20-1; D gene uncertain. Looked up from germline, CDR1 is DFQATT and CDR2 is SNEGSKA (reference sequence). Trimming removed 1 base from V and 3 bases from J, with 13 bases in between. The CDR3 is 15 residues long. The CDR3 reads CSARGFGGLNQPQHF. DNA for the CDR3: TGCAGTGCTAGAGGTTTCGGCGGACTCAATCAGCCCCAGCATTTT.

This clonotype has only a few counts. CDR3 protein: CASSLTGVITDTQYF. The CDR3 DNA is TGTGCCAGCAGCTTAACCGGGGTGATCACAGATACGCAGTATTTT. The chain is built from TRBV13 and TRBJ2-3; D may be TRBD2 (5 bases). V shed 2 bases and J shed 2 bases, with 11 bases lying between them. The CDR3 runs to 15 residues. Germline V gene sequence: CDR1 PRHDT, CDR2 FYEKMQ (reference sequence).

The rearrangement links TRBV12-3 or TRBV12-4 to TRBJ2-5; 10 bases line up with TRBD1. This CDR3 has 14 amino acids. The V gene end was trimmed by 6 bases and the J gene end by 5 bases; junction bases not matched to a gene: 6. The CDR3 loop reads CASRTGGIGETQYF. The CDR3 region has the DNA TGTGCCAGCAGGACAGGGGGCATCGGCGAGACCCAGTACTTC.

This clonotype was recorded a few times. The chain carries TRBV20-1 and TRBJ2-7; a weak D match, TRBD2 (5 bases). CDR1 DFQATT and CDR2 SNEGSKA come from the germline V gene (reference sequence). The V and J ends lost 6 bases and 3 bases respectively, with 12 bases between them. This CDR3 has 12 residues. The CDR3 DNA follows: TGCAGTGCCCCCAAAAGCGGCTACGAGCAGTACTTC. It yields the protein CSAPKSGYEQYF.

CDR3 amino acids: CASSQTGGSDLYNEQFF. As DNA, the CDR3 is TGTGCCAGCAGCCAGACGGGGGGTTCGGACCTTTACAATGAGCAGTTCTTC. The chain combines TRBV3-1 with TRBJ2-1; 7 bases match TRBD2. V gave up 3 bases and J gave up 4 bases; unmatched junction bases: 12. This CDR3 is 17 amino acids long. The germline CDR1 and CDR2 sequences are LGHDT and YNNKEL (reference sequence).

V and J are TRBV7-2 and TRBJ1-4, with a possible D match to TRBD1 (5 bases). CDR3 length equals 14 residues. The germline CDR1 and CDR2 sequences are SGHTA and FQGNSA. The V gene lost 8 bases and the J gene lost 8 bases, with 18 bases spanning the gap. CDR3 bases: TGTGCCAGCCGGCAGGGACCGTTGAAGGAAAAACTGTTTTTT. Residues: CASRQGPLKEKLFF.

V and J are TRBV6-4 and TRBJ1-2; 7 bases line up with TRBD1. CDR3 length equals 16 residues. Germline CDR1 MRHNA, CDR2 SNTAGT. V gave up 5 bases and J gave up 5 bases; unmatched junction bases: 14. The CDR3 DNA reads as TGTGCCAGCAGTCGAATTCCGGGACAGAACCTTTATGGCTACACCTTC. It translates to CASSRIPGQNLYGYTF.

This clonotype has just a few counts. The J gene is TRBJ2-5, the V gene TRBV7-9; 11 bases match TRBD2. V was pared by 1 base and J by 4 bases, with 5 bases of the junction left unmatched. Germline CDR1 and CDR2: SEHNR and FQNEAQ (reference sequence). The CDR3 is 16 amino acids. CDR3 coding DNA: TGTGCCAGCAGCTTAGTAGCGGGGGGGCCGCTAGAGACCCAGTACTTC. It yields the protein CASSLVAGGPLETQYF.

A note on this clonotype: A much larger clone lies one base from this, so it may be a read error. V gene TRBV29-1 combines with J gene TRBJ2-1; D remains ambiguous. CDR1 is SQVTM and CDR2 is ANQGSEA in the germline V gene. The ends were cut back, 4 bases at V and 11 bases at J, with 12 bases in the middle. The CDR3 contains 11 residues. The CDR3 bases are TGCAGCGTTGGATTGAGCGATAAGCAGTTCTTC. It yields the protein CSVGLSDKQFF.

CDR3 amino acids: CASSTTSGGVDTQYF. The DNA for the CDR3 is TGCGCCAGCAGCACGACTAGCGGGGGGGTAGATACGCAGTATTTT. This chain links TRBV5-1 with TRBJ2-3; 14 nucleotides align to TRBD2. CDR1 is SGHRS, CDR2 YFSETQ, per germline. Trimming at V came to 4 bases and at J to 5 bases, leaving 3 bases not matched to a gene. The CDR3 runs to 15 residues.

The table lists this clonotype with a count of one. The chain couples TRBV25-1 to TRBJ1-4; no clear D gene. The germline V gene has CDR1 MGHDK and CDR2 SYGVNS. The CDR3 runs 15 residues. Deletions cut 2 bases from V and 8 bases from J, with 15 bases between. CDR3 sequence (DNA): TGTGCCAGCAGTGAACGGGTACAGCTCAGGGAAAAACTGTTTTTT. As protein: CASSERVQLREKLFF.

CDR3 region: CASSEDRAHEQYF. The CDR3 nucleotides read TGTGCCAGCAGTGAAGACAGGGCCCACGAGCAGTACTTC. This chain connects TRBV2 to TRBJ2-5, with a weak D call TRBD1 (6 bases). The J call may be wrong; the DNA end is better matched by TRBJ2-7. Germline-derived CDR1 and CDR2 are SNHLY and FYNNEI. The CDR3 has 13 residues.

This chain joins TRBV20-1 and TRBJ2-7, with 7 bases fitting TRBD1. Unmatched junction bases numbered 14, after V lost 5 bases and J lost 7 bases. Germline V gives CDR1 DFQATT, CDR2 SNEGSKA (reference sequence). The CDR3 is 14 residues long. In DNA, the CDR3 is TGCAGTGCTTCCGGGACAGCTTTTCTCAATGAGCAGTACTTC. Amino acid sequence: CSASGTAFLNEQYF.

This clonotype occurred once. One end of the junction varies from germline; a read error may be responsible. The gene calls are TRBV7-2 and TRBJ2-3; perhaps TRBD1 as D (5 bases). This CDR3 has 16 amino acids. CDR1 SGHTA and CDR2 FQGNSA come from the germline V gene. Here the CDR3 DNA reads TGTGCCAGCAGCTTAGTCGGACAAAAGTTGACAGATACGCGGTATTTT. It encodes CASSLVGQKLTDTRYF.

This clonotype has only one observation. The rearrangement links TRBV7-2 to TRBJ2-1; D perhaps matches TRBD1 (5 bases). Germline V gene data show CDR1 as SGHTA and CDR2 as FQGNSA. Deletions cut 3 bases from V and 3 bases from J, with 15 bases between. The CDR3 sequence is 16 residues long. The CDR3 DNA is TGTGCCAGCAGCTTTGGTCTGGTGGGGCGCTACAATGAGCAGTTCTTC. As protein: CASSFGLVGRYNEQFF.

The rearrangement joins TRBV10-3 to TRBJ2-5; D unclear. V lost 2 bases and J lost 4, with 11 bases in between. The V gene's germline CDR1 is ENHRY and CDR2 SYGVKD. The length of the CDR3 is 14 residues. CDR3 in amino acids: CAISEGVLGETQYF. The CDR3 DNA follows: TGTGCCATCAGTGAGGGGGTGTTAGGAGAGACCCAGTACTTC.

The V gene is TRBV4-2, the J gene TRBJ1-2; unclear D gene. The CDR3 is made up of 14 amino acids. V shed 2 bases and J shed 3 bases, with 10 bases lying between them. Germline CDR1 and CDR2: LGHNA and YNFKEQ. For the CDR3, the DNA is TGTGCCAGCAGCCAACCCGGTGGGGACTATGGCTACACCTTC. This sequence encodes CASSQPGGDYGYTF.

The rearrangement uses TRBV4-2 and TRBJ2-3; tentatively, D is TRBD2 (5 bases). CDR1 and CDR2 from the germline V gene are LGHNA and YNFKEQ. The CDR3 is made up of 17 amino acids. V dropped 0 bases and J dropped 4 bases, with 17 bases sitting between them. The CDR3 spells CASSQEAGGFPPDTQYF. The CDR3 DNA sequence: TGTGCCAGCAGCCAAGAGGCCGGCGGGTTTCCCCCAGATACGCAGTATTTT.

The chain is built from TRBV28 and TRBJ2-5; weak D call: TRBD2 (6 bases). The J call is uncertain, as TRBJ2-7 better fits the DNA end. Germline V gene sequence: CDR1 MDHEN, CDR2 SYDVKM. The CDR3 extends over 15 amino acids. In nucleotides, the CDR3 is TGTGCCAGCAGTGTTCCGGGGGACTCAGGCTACGAGCAGTACTTC. Translating gives CASSVPGDSGYEQYF.

The V call is TRBV15, the J call TRBJ2-6; D unclear. The germline V gene has CDR1 LNHNV and CDR2 YYDKDF (reference sequence). This CDR3 region has 16 residues. V dropped 7 bases and J dropped 3 bases, with 16 bases sitting between them. Here the CDR3 DNA reads TGTGCCACCACCGGGTCCAGTAGAGATGGGGCCAACGTCCTGACTTTC. Its translation is CATTGSSRDGANVLTF.

The rearrangement links TRBV20-1 to TRBJ1-5, with D possibly TRBD1 on 5 matching bases. V lost 5 bases, J lost 7 bases, and 21 bases lay in between. The CDR3 has 15 residues. In germline, CDR1 is DFQATT, CDR2 SNEGSKA (reference sequence). CDR3 sequence (DNA): TGCAGTGCTGCCCTACCGACCGGGGCTCGCCAGCCCCAGCATTTT. Encoded protein: CSAALPTGARQPQHF.

The CDR3 DNA reads TGTGCCAGCAGCCAGGACGACAGGGGGGCGTACTTC. Its protein is CASSQDDRGAYF. This chain links TRBV4-2 with TRBJ2-7, with TRBD1 identical over 9 bases. Looked up from germline, CDR1 is LGHNA and CDR2 is YNFKEQ. Trimming at V came to 3 bases and at J to 12 bases, leaving 6 bases not matched to a gene. CDR3 size: 12 residues.

The rearrangement links TRBV10-3 to TRBJ2-7, with 10 bases fitting TRBD2. The assigned J gene may be wrong: the sequence end matches TRBJ2-5 better. The CDR3 covers 17 residues. The germline CDR1 and CDR2 sequences are ENHRY and SYGVKD. The CDR3 bases are TGTGCCATCACTTCAGGAAATAGCGGGGGGTTTAAAGAGACCCAGTACTTC. Encoded protein: CAITSGNSGGFKETQYF.